This T cell receptor (beta chain) stems from a study of blood T cell repertoires in COVID-19. On the study more broadly: Acute-phase and convalescent COVID-19 samples originated in the United States, Italy and Spain. T cells, B-cell-depleted T cells, or PBMCs provided the cDNA or gDNA that served as material.

Profiled with immunoSEQ multiplex PCR; TCRdb holds only in-frame clones, not every one. The sample has some 300,000 clones; 75% to 90% are singletons. A Seattle source enrolled patients during active infection and followed them longitudinally. Trimming removed 0 bases from V and 4 bases from J, with 21 bases in between. Germline CDR1 and CDR2: LGHDT and YNNKEL (reference sequence). This CDR3 has 18 amino acids. Sequencing was performed on peripheral blood. The V gene is TRBV3-1 (or the pseudogene TRBV3-2), the J gene TRBJ1-1; D remains unclear. This clonotype was obtained from a woman between 70 and 85 years old with COVID-19, enrolled during active disease. CDR3 coding DNA: TGTGCCAGCAGCCAAGAAGATGGGAGGGCGGAGAAGAGCACTGAAGCTTTCTTT. Translating gives CASSQEDGRAEKSTEAFF.